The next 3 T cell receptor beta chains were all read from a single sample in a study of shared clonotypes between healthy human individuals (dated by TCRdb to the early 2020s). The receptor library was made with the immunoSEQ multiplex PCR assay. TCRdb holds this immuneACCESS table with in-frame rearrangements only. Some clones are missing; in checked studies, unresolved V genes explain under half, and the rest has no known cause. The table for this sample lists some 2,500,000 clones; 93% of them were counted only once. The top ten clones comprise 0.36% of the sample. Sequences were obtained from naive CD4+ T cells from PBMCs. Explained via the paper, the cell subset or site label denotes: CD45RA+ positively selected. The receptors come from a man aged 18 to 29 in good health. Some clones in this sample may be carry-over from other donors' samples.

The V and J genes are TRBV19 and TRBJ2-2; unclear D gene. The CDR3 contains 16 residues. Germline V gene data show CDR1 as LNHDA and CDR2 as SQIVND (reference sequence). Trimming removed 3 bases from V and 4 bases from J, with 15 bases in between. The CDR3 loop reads CASSIIGSVVTGELFF. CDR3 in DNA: TGTGCCAGTAGTATTATAGGTTCGGTAGTCACCGGGGAGCTGTTTTTT.

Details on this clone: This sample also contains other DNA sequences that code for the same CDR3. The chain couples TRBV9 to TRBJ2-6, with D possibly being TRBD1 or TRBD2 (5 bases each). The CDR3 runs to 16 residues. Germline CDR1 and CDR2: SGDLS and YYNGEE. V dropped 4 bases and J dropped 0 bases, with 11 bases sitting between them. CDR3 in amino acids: CASSPRGDSGANVLTF. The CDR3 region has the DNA TGTGCCAGCAGCCCCCGAGGGGACTCTGGGGCCAACGTCCTGACTTTC.

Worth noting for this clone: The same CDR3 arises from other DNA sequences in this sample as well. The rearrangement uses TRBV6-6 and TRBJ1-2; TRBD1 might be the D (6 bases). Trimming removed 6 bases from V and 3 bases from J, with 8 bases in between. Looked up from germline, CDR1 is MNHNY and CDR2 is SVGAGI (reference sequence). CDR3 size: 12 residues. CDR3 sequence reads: CASSPGDYGYTF. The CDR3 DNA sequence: TGTGCCAGCAGCCCAGGGGACTATGGCTACACCTTC.